This TCR beta chain emerged from a study of CD8 T cells in Susac syndrome. Random-hexamer reverse transcription was applied to roughly 0.5 to 1 ug RNA. Each CDR3 protein gets one entry after TCRdb re-called the immunoSEQ multiplex PCR reads with MiXCR. The table lists 150,000 or so distinct CDR3 sequences, approximately 95% of them singletons. Germline V gene lookup returns CDR1 SGHVS and CDR2 FQNEAQ. The CDR3 runs 15 residues. V shed 5 bases and J shed 3 bases, with 15 bases lying between them. This clonotype was picked up one time. The sequenced sample was CD4+ T cells from PBMCs. The rearrangement uses TRBV7-8 and TRBJ2-3; tentatively, D is TRBD2 (5 bases). The receptor was isolated from a human donor with Susac syndrome. The CDR3 reads CASSQSSRGTDTQYF. CDR3 DNA: TGTGCCAGCAGCCAGAGTTCCCGGGGTACAGATACGCAGTATTTT.